This T cell receptor (beta chain) stems from a study of T-cell memory formation after mild COVID-19. Study-level information: Largely, the TCR clusters proved donor specific.

TCRdb fed the 5' RACE reads into MiXCR, producing one record per CDR3 protein. The sample carries just under 350,000 distinct CDR3 sequences, around 13% recorded once. Germline CDR1 MGHDK, CDR2 SYGVNS. CDR3 length: 15 amino acids. V lost 1 base and J lost 7, with 11 bases in between. This clonotype was detected a few times. Input material: PBMCs or a T cell subset sorted from them (not recorded which). This TCR was sampled from a man younger than 30 who had mild COVID-19 (a few samples of this study predate the infection). Cell type and time point are not known. J is TRBJ1-6 and V is TRBV25-1; maybe TRBD1 (6 bases). CDR3 amino acids: CASSESTGSNSPLHF. Written as DNA, the CDR3 is TGTGCCAGCAGTGAATCGACAGGCAGCAATTCACCCCTCCACTTT.